One and the same sample provided the 20 T cell receptor beta chains below, sequenced in a study of CD8 T cells in ankylosing spondylitis. TCRdb re-analysed the 5' RACE reads in MiXCR, keeping a single row per CDR3 protein. The sample includes 200,000 to 250,000 distinct CDR3 sequences, roughly a tenth of them seen just once. The sequenced sample consisted of blood, either unsorted or a sorted T cell fraction (not recorded which). These receptors were taken from a male donor with ankylosing spondylitis or in good health (not recorded which).

J is TRBJ1-2 and V is TRBV27; D might be TRBD1 (5 bases). This CDR3 comprises 15 residues. Trimming took 2 bases from V and 5 from J, leaving 15 bases between them. Germline CDR1 is MNHEY and CDR2 is SMNVEV (reference sequence). CDR3 amino acids: CASSLVGTNLYGYTF. The CDR3 nucleotides are TGTGCCAGCAGTTTAGTTGGGACGAACTTATATGGCTACACCTTC.

This clonotype has just one count. A much larger clonotype is one base distant, so this may be a read error. This chain links TRBV5-6 with TRBJ2-2; weak D call: TRBD2 (5 bases). The germline V gene encodes CDR1 SGHDT and CDR2 YYEEEE. The CDR3 sequence is 16 residues long. The CDR3 sequence is CASSLWYRANTGELYF. The CDR3 DNA follows: TGTGCCAGCAGCTTGTGGTATAGGGCGAACACCGGGGAGCTGTATTTT.

This clonotype was detected many times. The CDR3 DNA is TGTGCCAGCAGCGTAGCAACCTCTTCCTCTGGAAACACCATATATTTT. Translated: CASSVATSSSGNTIYF. This chain joins TRBV9 and TRBJ1-3; D remains ambiguous. Germline V gene lookup returns CDR1 SGDLS and CDR2 YYNGEE. V lost 0 bases to trimming and J lost 0 bases, with 10 bases between them. The CDR3 spans 16 residues.

This clonotype appeared many times. The chain recombines TRBV5-1 with TRBJ1-5; perhaps TRBD1 as D (5 bases). V lost 5 bases to trimming and J lost 2 bases, with 17 bases between them. From germline, CDR1 is SGHRS and CDR2 YFSETQ. The CDR3 consists of 16 residues. CDR3 amino acids: CASSSGPDLGNQPQHF. In DNA, the CDR3 is TGCGCCAGCAGTTCGGGGCCGGACCTGGGCAATCAGCCCCAGCATTTT.

This clonotype was seen ten or more times. The chain employs TRBV3-1 and TRBJ1-4; D gene uncertain. Germline V gives CDR1 LGHDT, CDR2 YNNKEL (reference sequence). V was shortened by 2 bases and J by 7 bases, with 14 bases between the two germline ends. The CDR3 extends over 15 amino acids. Here the CDR3 DNA reads TGTGCCAGCAGCCAAACGGGAGGGAGCGGTGAAAAACTGTTTTTT. Translating gives CASSQTGGSGEKLFF.

This clonotype was seen a handful of times. V gene TRBV5-6 combines with J gene TRBJ1-1; maybe TRBD1 (5 bases). Germline V lookup: CDR1 SGHDT, CDR2 YYEEEE. Between the trimmed V and J ends, which lost 0 bases and 5 bases, there was a span of 11 bases. This CDR3 has 14 residues. The CDR3 sequence is CASSLVGWGTEAFF. In nucleotides, the CDR3 is TGTGCCAGCAGCTTGGTAGGATGGGGGACTGAAGCTTTCTTT.

This clonotype came up many times. The chain joins TRBV3-1 to TRBJ2-5; D perhaps matches TRBD1 (6 bases). With 3 bases removed from V and 7 bases from J, the gap between germline ends came to 9 bases. The CDR3 loop spans 12 amino acids. Germline CDR1 is LGHDT and CDR2 is YNNKEL (reference sequence). The CDR3 bases are TGTGCCAGCAGCCACACGGACAGGACCCAGTACTTC. Translating it yields CASSHTDRTQYF.

In this sample, this clonotype turned up a few times. The rearrangement joins TRBV10-3 to TRBJ1-5, with TRBD1 as a possible D gene (6 bases). Germline V gene sequence: CDR1 ENHRY, CDR2 SYGVKD. CDR3 size: 15 residues. Trimming pared 1 base from V and 3 bases from J, leaving 10 bases between. The CDR3 reads CAISELGGNNQPQHF. In DNA form, the CDR3 reads TGTGCCATCAGTGAGTTGGGGGGCAACAATCAGCCCCAGCATTTT.

The sample holds many counts of this clonotype. The chain joins TRBV20-1 to TRBJ1-5; D perhaps matches TRBD1 (5 bases). The CDR3 contains 14 residues. Germline V gene data show CDR1 as DFQATT and CDR2 as SNEGSKA (reference sequence). The V end lost 6 bases, the J end lost 4 bases, and 16 bases lay between the germline ends. As DNA, the CDR3 is TGCAGTGCGGTGGCCGGGGCAGTAAATCAGCCCCAGCATTTT. Its protein is CSAVAGAVNQPQHF.

Ten or more counts support this clonotype. This chain uses TRBV15 with TRBJ2-5, with unresolved D. The CDR3 extends over 14 amino acids. CDR1 is LNHNV, CDR2 YYDKDF, per germline (reference sequence). Trimming cost V 1 base and J 3 bases, with 9 bases left between them. CDR3 in amino acids: CATSRGSAEETQYF. CDR3 DNA: TGTGCCACCAGCAGAGGGTCGGCAGAAGAGACCCAGTACTTC. Filled out from reference TRBV15 and TRBJ2-5, the complete variable domain reads DAMVIQNPRYQVTQFGKPVTLSCSQTLNHNVMYWYQQKSSQAPKLLFHYYDKDFNNEADTPDNFQSRRPNTSFCFLDIRSPGLGDTAMYLCATSRGSAEETQYFGPGTRLLVL.

This clonotype was counted at least ten times. The CDR3 protein is CASSEAGAMAGALYNEQFF. The CDR3, as DNA: TGTGCCAGCAGTGAAGCGGGAGCTATGGCGGGGGCCCTCTACAATGAGCAGTTCTTC. The chain joins TRBV6-1 to TRBJ2-1, with D possibly matching TRBD2 (7 bases). The ends were cut back, 0 bases at V and 3 bases at J, with 21 bases in the middle. CDR3 length: 19 amino acids. Germline-derived CDR1 and CDR2 are MNHNS and SASEGT.

The table lists this clonotype with many counts. This chain uses TRBV27 with TRBJ2-1; D is unclear. The germline V gene encodes CDR1 MNHEY and CDR2 SMNVEV (reference sequence). This CDR3 spans 16 amino acids. The ends were cut back, 3 bases at V and 0 bases at J, with 12 bases in the middle. Here the CDR3 DNA reads TGTGCCAGCAGTTTCGTTCTCAGAAGCTCCTACAATGAGCAGTTCTTC. Residues: CASSFVLRSSYNEQFF.

V usage is TRBV29-1 and J usage is TRBJ2-6; 8 positions agree with TRBD2. Looked up from germline, CDR1 is SQVTM and CDR2 is ANQGSEA. The ends lost 2 bases at V and 4 bases at J; junction bases unmatched: 4. The CDR3 runs to 15 residues. CDR3 nucleotides: TGCAGCGTTGAATTAGCGGGGTCCGGGGCCAACGTCCTGACTTTC. It is translated as CSVELAGSGANVLTF.

This clonotype has ten or more counts. The gene calls are TRBV11-2 and TRBJ2-4; no reliable D call. CDR3 length equals 14 residues. V lost 6 bases and J lost 6, with 15 bases in between. Germline V gives CDR1 SGHAT, CDR2 FQNNGV. CDR3 sequence: CASRSDSIRNIQYF. CDR3 sequence (DNA): TGTGCCAGCAGATCCGACTCGATAAGAAACATTCAGTACTTC.

For this clonotype: A much larger clone differs by one base, so this may be a read error. The chain combines TRBV20-1 with TRBJ1-5, with 7 bases matching TRBD1. Looked up from germline, CDR1 is DFQATT and CDR2 is SNEGSKA (reference sequence). This CDR3 comprises 14 residues. The CDR3 DNA is TGCAGTGCACTACGGACAGGCTCCAATCAGCCCCGGCATTTT. This encodes CSALRTGSNQPRHF.

This clonotype was seen repeatedly, ten times or more. The V gene is TRBV27, the J gene TRBJ2-3, with D hard to call. The V end was cut by 9 bases, the J end by 0 bases, with 10 bases between. The CDR3 length is 13 residues. Germline values: CDR1 MNHEY, CDR2 SMNVEV (reference sequence). CDR3 sequence reads: CASRSVSTDTQYF. DNA for the CDR3: TGTGCCAGTAGAAGTGTTAGCACAGATACGCAGTATTTT.

Regarding this clonotype: This may come from a read error, since a much larger clone is one base off. The J gene is TRBJ2-6, the V gene TRBV18; 7 bases are a match to TRBD1. With V trimmed by 5 bases and J by 2 bases, 6 bases remained unmatched. The germline V gene has CDR1 KGHSH and CDR2 LQKENI. The CDR3 has 16 residues. The CDR3 reads CASSAGQVTGANVLTF. In DNA, the CDR3 is TGTGCCAGCTCAGCCGGACAGGTCACTGGGGCCAACGTCCTGACTTTC.

The table lists this clonotype with a few counts. CDR3 sequence (DNA): TGCGCCAGCAGCGTAAAACAGGGGGCAGGGGACATTCAGTACTTC. Translation gives CASSVKQGAGDIQYF. V gene TRBV5-1 combines with J gene TRBJ2-4, with TRBD1 matching 9 bases. CDR3 length: 15 residues. From germline, CDR1 is SGHRS and CDR2 YFSETQ. The J segment lost 8 bases and the V segment lost 4 bases, leaving 10 bases of the junction unmatched.

About this clonotype itself: This may be a read error: a much more frequent sequence differs by one nucleotide. This chain links TRBV20-1 with TRBJ2-1, with 7 nucleotides matching TRBD2. The CDR3 consists of 11 residues. Germline values: CDR1 DFQATT, CDR2 SNEGSKA (reference sequence). Here the CDR3 DNA reads TGCACTGCTATGGGACTAAGAGAGCAGTTCTTC. Its protein is CTAMGLREQFF.

This clonotype was detected a few times. The chain joins TRBV20-1 to TRBJ2-1, with D possibly being TRBD2 (5 bases). V was pared by 5 bases and J by 6 bases, with 20 bases between. The CDR3 is 15 amino acids. Germline lookup yields CDR1 DFQATT and CDR2 SNEGSKA (reference sequence). The CDR3 loop is CSAPPAGDIGNEQFF. CDR3 nucleotides: TGCAGTGCTCCCCCTGCGGGTGACATCGGCAATGAGCAGTTCTTC.